A selection of T cell receptor beta chains follows, all from one sample in a study of T cells in Graves' hyperthyroidism and ophthalmopathy. TCRdb called the multiplex PCR reads again in MiXCR, with one record for every CDR3 protein. The sample yields roughly 500,000 distinct CDR3 sequences, 46% seen once. Sequenced input: peripheral blood or thyroid tissue (not recorded which). The receptor source for this set is an adult woman with Graves' disease, either hyperthyroidism or ophthalmopathy (not recorded which). CDR3s include the opening cysteine and the closing phenylalanine or tryptophan. D genes are given only for firm matches. Clone size is given for some rows only: seen once, a few or many times, or a class if the clone is expanded.

J gene: TRBJ1-2
V gene: TRBV29-1
D gene: TRBD1
clone size: few
CDR3 DNA: TGCAGCGTTGAAGATCCCAAGGACAGGTCGTACTACACCTTC
CDR3 protein: CSVEDPKDRSYYTF

J gene: TRBJ2-7
V gene: TRBV6-1
D gene: TRBD1
clone size: .
CDR3 DNA: TGTGCCAGCATCCAGGGACAGGGGGAGGCCTCCTACGAGCAGTACTTC
CDR3 protein: CASIQGQGEASYEQYF

J gene: TRBJ1-1
V gene: TRBV29-1
D gene: .
clone size: many
CDR3 DNA: TGCAGCGTCTCAGTGAATAGCTACGGGACTGAAGCTTTCTTT
CDR3 protein: CSVSVNSYGTEAFF

J gene: TRBJ2-7
V gene: TRBV5-4
D gene: TRBD2
clone size: .
CDR3 DNA: TGTGCCAGCAGTTTTACTAGCGGGAGGTTCGGGCAGTACTTC
CDR3 protein: CASSFTSGRFGQYF

J gene: TRBJ2-7
V gene: TRBV7-3
D gene: .
clone size: many
CDR3 DNA: TGTGCCAGCGGTCCTGACGCGGGCTACGAGCAGTACTTC
CDR3 protein: CASGPDAGYEQYF

J gene: TRBJ1-1
V gene: TRBV10-3
D gene: TRBD1
clone size: .
CDR3 DNA: TGTGCCATCAGTGGGGGACAGGGCCGGGAAGCTTTCTTT
CDR3 protein: CAISGGQGREAFF

J gene: TRBJ2-5
V gene: TRBV9
D gene: .
clone size: .
CDR3 DNA: TGTGCCAGCAGCGTAGGTACAGCGCTTAAAGAGACCCAGTACTTC
CDR3 protein: CASSVGTALKETQYF

J gene: TRBJ1-6
V gene: TRBV4-2
D gene: .
clone size: many
CDR3 DNA: TGTGCCAGCAGCCAAGTATCCGGACAGTCTCCCCTCACCCTCCACTTT
CDR3 protein: CASSQVSGQSPLTLHF

J gene: TRBJ2-5
V gene: TRBV29-1
D gene: .
clone size: .
CDR3 DNA: TGCAGCGTCATAGGTGGGCAGGGGAGGTCGACCCAGTACTTC
CDR3 protein: CSVIGGQGRSTQYF

J gene: TRBJ2-3
V gene: TRBV6-5
D gene: .
clone size: .
CDR3 DNA: TGTGCCAGCAGTTACTCGGGGGAGGAATCAGATACGCAGTATTTT
CDR3 protein: CASSYSGEESDTQYF

J gene: TRBJ1-5
V gene: TRBV20-1
D gene: .
clone size: many
CDR3 DNA: TGCAGTGCTAGTGTCAGTAGCAATCAGCCCCAGCATTTT
CDR3 protein: CSASVSSNQPQHF

J gene: TRBJ1-6
V gene: TRBV20-1
D gene: .
clone size: many
CDR3 DNA: TGCAGTGCTCGTGGGGGGGGGCCCCTCCACTTT
CDR3 protein: CSARGGGPLHF

J gene: TRBJ1-4
V gene: TRBV15
D gene: .
clone size: once
CDR3 DNA: TGTGCCGAGGCGGCAGCATCCAATAATGAAAAACTGTTTTTT
CDR3 protein: CAEAAASNNEKLFF

J gene: TRBJ1-2
V gene: TRBV11-2
D gene: TRBD1
clone size: many
CDR3 DNA: TGTGCCAGCAGCTTAGGTCAAGGGGGCAGCTATGGCTACACCTTC
CDR3 protein: CASSLGQGGSYGYTF

J gene: TRBJ1-4
V gene: TRBV5-1
D gene: .
clone size: many
CDR3 DNA: TGCGCCAGCAGCTTGGAACCCTCAACTAATGAAAAACTGTTTTTT
CDR3 protein: CASSLEPSTNEKLFF

J gene: TRBJ2-6
V gene: TRBV28
D gene: TRBD1
clone size: .
CDR3 DNA: TGTGCCAGCAGTGTCCACACAGGGGATCGGACTGAAGCTTTC
CDR3 protein: CASSVHTGDRTEAF

J gene: TRBJ2-2
V gene: TRBV10-3
D gene: TRBD2
clone size: many
CDR3 DNA: TGTGCCATCAGTGAGTTTGGGGTAGCGGGAGTCACCGGGGAGCTGTTTTTT
CDR3 protein: CAISEFGVAGVTGELFF

J gene: TRBJ1-4
V gene: TRBV29-1
D gene: TRBD1
clone size: many
CDR3 DNA: TGCAGCATGACACAGGGGCCCCTATTT
CDR3 protein: CSMTQGPLF

J gene: TRBJ2-5
V gene: TRBV20-1
D gene: TRBD2
clone size: .
CDR3 DNA: TGCAGTGCTAGACCGCGGACTAGCGGGAGTGGGGAGACCCAGTACTTC
CDR3 protein: CSARPRTSGSGETQYF

J gene: TRBJ2-5
V gene: TRBV29-1
D gene: .
clone size: .
CDR3 DNA: TGCAGCGTTGACACAGGGTACCAAGAGACCCAGTACTTC
CDR3 protein: CSVDTGYQETQYF

J gene: TRBJ2-7
V gene: TRBV19
D gene: TRBD2
clone size: many
CDR3 DNA: TGTGCCAGTAGTATACGGACTAGCGGGAGTCTCCGCTCCTACGAGCAGTACTTC
CDR3 protein: CASSIRTSGSLRSYEQYF

J gene: TRBJ2-3
V gene: TRBV7-2
D gene: TRBD1
clone size: few
CDR3 DNA: TGTGCCAGCATTCGGGGACAGGGCGCGGCTTTCAGCAATCAGCCCCAGTATTTT
CDR3 protein: CASIRGQGAAFSNQPQYF

J gene: TRBJ1-1
V gene: TRBV10-3
D gene: TRBD1
clone size: .
CDR3 DNA: TGTGCCATCTTGGGACAGGATAACACTGAAGCTTTCTTT
CDR3 protein: CAILGQDNTEAFF

J gene: TRBJ1-5
V gene: TRBV19
D gene: TRBD1
clone size: .
CDR3 DNA: TGTGCCAGTAGCAATCAAGACAGGGGGCGAAATCAGCCCCAGCATTTT
CDR3 protein: CASSNQDRGRNQPQHF

J gene: TRBJ1-4
V gene: TRBV10-3
D gene: TRBD1
clone size: .
CDR3 DNA: TGTGCCATCAGGGACGGACAGGGGGGGAATGAAAAACTGTTTTTT
CDR3 protein: CAIRDGQGGNEKLFF

J gene: TRBJ1-1
V gene: TRBV9
D gene: .
clone size: once
CDR3 DNA: TGTGCCAGCAGCGTAGGAGCGGCTGAAGCTTTCTTT
CDR3 protein: CASSVGAAEAFF

J gene: TRBJ1-4
V gene: TRBV29-1
D gene: TRBD1
clone size: many
CDR3 DNA: TGCAGCGTTGCCCACAGGGGCAGGGAAAAACTGTTTTTT
CDR3 protein: CSVAHRGREKLFF

J gene: TRBJ2-5
V gene: TRBV20-1
D gene: .
clone size: .
CDR3 DNA: TGCAGTGCTAGAGTGGAGGGCTCGTGGGCCCAGTACTTC
CDR3 protein: CSARVEGSWAQYF

J gene: TRBJ2-7
V gene: TRBV7-8
D gene: .
clone size: many
CDR3 DNA: TGTGCCAGCAGTTATGGACGAGGCGAGCAGTACTTC
CDR3 protein: CASSYGRGEQYF

J gene: TRBJ2-7
V gene: TRBV7-2
D gene: .
clone size: .
CDR3 DNA: TGTGCCAGCAGCCCCGAAGTATTTTACGAGCAGTACTTC
CDR3 protein: CASSPEVFYEQYF

J gene: TRBJ2-7
V gene: TRBV7-9
D gene: .
clone size: many
CDR3 DNA: TGTGCCAGCAGCCTCTATTCTCCGGGCTACGAGCAGTACTTC
CDR3 protein: CASSLYSPGYEQYF